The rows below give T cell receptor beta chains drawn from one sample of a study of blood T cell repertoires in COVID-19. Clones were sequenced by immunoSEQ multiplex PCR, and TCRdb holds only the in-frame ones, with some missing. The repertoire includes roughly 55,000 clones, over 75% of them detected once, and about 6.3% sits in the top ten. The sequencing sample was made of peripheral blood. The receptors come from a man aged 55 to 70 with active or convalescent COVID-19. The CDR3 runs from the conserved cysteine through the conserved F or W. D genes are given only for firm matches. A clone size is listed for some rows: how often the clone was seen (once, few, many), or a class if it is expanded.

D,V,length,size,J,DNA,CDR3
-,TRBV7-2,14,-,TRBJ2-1,TGTGCCAGCAGCTTCGGCGGAGCATACAATGAGCAGTTCTTC,CASSFGGAYNEQFF
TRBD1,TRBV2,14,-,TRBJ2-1,TGTGCCAGCAGGGTTCAGGGGGCGGTCAATGAGCAGTTCTTC,CASRVQGAVNEQFF
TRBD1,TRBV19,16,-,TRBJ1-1,TGTGCCAGTAGGCTACGGGACAGGGCCTTGAACACTGAAGCTTTCTTT,CASRLRDRALNTEAFF
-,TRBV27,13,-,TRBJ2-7,TGTGCCAGCAGTTTATTCCAGGGTTCCGAGCAGTACTTC,CASSLFQGSEQYF
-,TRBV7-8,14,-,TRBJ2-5,TGTGCCAGCAGCTTCCTGCAGTACCTCGAGACCCAGTACTTC,CASSFLQYLETQYF
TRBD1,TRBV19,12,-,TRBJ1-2,TGTGCCAGTTGGGACAGGTCGGGAGGCTACACCTTC,CASWDRSGGYTF
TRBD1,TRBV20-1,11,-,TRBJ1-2,TGCAGTGCCCAGACAGGGCCTGGCTACACCTTC,CSAQTGPGYTF
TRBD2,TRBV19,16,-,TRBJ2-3,TGTGCCAGTAGTATGACTAGCGGGAGATCGGGTAGTACGCAGTATTTT,CASSMTSGRSGSTQYF
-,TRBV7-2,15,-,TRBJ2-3,TGTGCCAGCAGCCTCAGCGGGACAAACACAGATACGCAGTATTTT,CASSLSGTNTDTQYF
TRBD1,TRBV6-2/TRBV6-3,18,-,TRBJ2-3,TGTGCCAGCAGTGGGCCGGGACAGGGGGCTGTAGTTGCAGATACGCAGTATTTT,CASSGPGQGAVVADTQYF
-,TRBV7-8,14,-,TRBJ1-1,TGTGCCAGCAGTCCGGCCCCCGGGGGAACTGAAGCTTTCTTT,CASSPAPGGTEAFF
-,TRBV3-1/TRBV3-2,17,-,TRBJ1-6,TGTGCCAGCAGCCAGGGGTTGGGGGGGGCTCTGGGTTCACCCCTCCACTTT,CASSQGLGGALGSPLHF
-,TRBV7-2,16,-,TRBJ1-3,TGTGCCAGCAGCTTCGCACGAGGGACTTTTGGAAACACCATATATTTT,CASSFARGTFGNTIYF
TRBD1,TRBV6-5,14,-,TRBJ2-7,TGTGCCAGCAGGATTGACAGGGGACCCTACGAGCAGTACTTC,CASRIDRGPYEQYF
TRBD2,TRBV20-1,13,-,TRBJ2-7,TGCAGTGCTAGTACTAGCGGGATTAGCGAGCAGTACTTC,CSASTSGISEQYF
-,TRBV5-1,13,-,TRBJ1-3,TGCGCCAGTAGGGACTCCCCGGGGGACACCATATATTTT,CASRDSPGDTIYF
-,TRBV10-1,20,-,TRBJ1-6,TGCGCCAGCACAGGCGGGGCTCCACCTTTCTTGCCCGTACATAATTCACCCCTCCACTTT,CASTGGAPPFLPVHNSPLHF
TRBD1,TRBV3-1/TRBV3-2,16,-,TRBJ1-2,TGTGCCAGCAGCCGCGGGACAGCGTCACCTTTGGGAGGCTACACCTTC,CASSRGTASPLGGYTF
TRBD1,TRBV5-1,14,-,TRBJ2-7,TGCGCCAGCAGCGGTAGGACAGGGACCTACGAGCAGTACTTC,CASSGRTGTYEQYF
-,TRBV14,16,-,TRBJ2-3,TGTGCCAGCAGCCCAGTGACTGGTCCTCGCACAGATACGCAGTATTTT,CASSPVTGPRTDTQYF
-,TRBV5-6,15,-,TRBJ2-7,TGTGCCAGCAGCCCCGGCGGTGGGTCTGGTTACGAGCAGTACTTC,CASSPGGGSGYEQYF
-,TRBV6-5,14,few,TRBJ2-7,TGTGCCAGCAGTTACGCGCGGAGCTCCTACGAGCAGTACTTC,CASSYARSSYEQYF
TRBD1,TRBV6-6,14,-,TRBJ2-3,TGTGCCAGCAGTGGGACAGGGGTGGGCGATACGCAGTATTTT,CASSGTGVGDTQYF
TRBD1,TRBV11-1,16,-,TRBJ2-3,TGTGCCAGCAGCTTAGGACAGGGGGATCTCACAGATACGCAGTATTTT,CASSLGQGDLTDTQYF
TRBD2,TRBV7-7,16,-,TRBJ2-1,TGTGCCAGCAGCCCCGGGGGGGCAGGGTTAGGCAATGAGCAGTTCTTC,CASSPGGAGLGNEQFF
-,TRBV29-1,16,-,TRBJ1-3,TGCAGCGTTGGATCCAAGGGGTCCTACTCTGGAAACACCATATATTTT,CSVGSKGSYSGNTIYF
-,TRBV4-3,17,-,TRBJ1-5,TGCGCCAGCAGCCTAGAACGAACACAGGGTCCCGATCAGCCCCAGCATTTT,CASSLERTQGPDQPQHF
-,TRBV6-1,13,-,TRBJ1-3,TGTGCCAGCAGTGAAGCCGGGGGAAACACCATATATTTT,CASSEAGGNTIYF
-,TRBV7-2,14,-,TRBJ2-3,TGTGCCAGCAGCCCGGGTACACGGTTGCGGGCGCAGTATTTT,CASSPGTRLRAQYF
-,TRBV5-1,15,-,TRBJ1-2,TGCGCCAGCAGCTTGGCGGCAGGGGTTTCCTATGGCTACACCTTC,CASSLAAGVSYGYTF
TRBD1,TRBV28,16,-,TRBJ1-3,TGTGCCAGCAGTTTACCGGGACAGGGGATGGGAAACACCATATATTTT,CASSLPGQGMGNTIYF
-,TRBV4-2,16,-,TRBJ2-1,TGTGCCAGCAGCCAACAGCTAGCGAGCTCCTACAATGAGCAGTTCTTC,CASSQQLASSYNEQFF
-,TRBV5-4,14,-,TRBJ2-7,TGTGCCAGCAGCCTCGAAAGGGTCGCGGGGGAGCAGTACTTC,CASSLERVAGEQYF
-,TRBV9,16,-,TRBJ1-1,TGTGCCAGCAGCGTAGCGATTCGGGGGAGTGACACTGAAGCTTTCTTT,CASSVAIRGSDTEAFF
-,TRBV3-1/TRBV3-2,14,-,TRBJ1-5,TGTGCCAGCAGCCAAGAGAGGGGGATTGGGGCCCAGCATTTT,CASSQERGIGAQHF
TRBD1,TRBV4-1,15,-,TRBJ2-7,TGCGCCAGCAGCCAAGGAGGACAGGGGTTCCACGAGCAGTACTTC,CASSQGGQGFHEQYF
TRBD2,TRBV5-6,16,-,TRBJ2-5,TGTGCCAGCAGCCACGAAGCGGGGGGGATCCAAGAGACCCAGTACTTC,CASSHEAGGIQETQYF
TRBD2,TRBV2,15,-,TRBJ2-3,TGTGCCAGCAGACGGACTAGCGGAACTTCGCATACGCAGTATTTT,CASRRTSGTSHTQYF
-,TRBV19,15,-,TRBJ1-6,TGTGCCAGTAGTATAATCGCTGGGGCTGGTTCACCCCTCCACTTT,CASSIIAGAGSPLHF
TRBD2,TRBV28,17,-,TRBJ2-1,TGTGCCAGCAGTTCTCCCATTAGCGGGGAGGGGGGTGTTGAGCAGTTCTTC,CASSSPISGEGGVEQFF